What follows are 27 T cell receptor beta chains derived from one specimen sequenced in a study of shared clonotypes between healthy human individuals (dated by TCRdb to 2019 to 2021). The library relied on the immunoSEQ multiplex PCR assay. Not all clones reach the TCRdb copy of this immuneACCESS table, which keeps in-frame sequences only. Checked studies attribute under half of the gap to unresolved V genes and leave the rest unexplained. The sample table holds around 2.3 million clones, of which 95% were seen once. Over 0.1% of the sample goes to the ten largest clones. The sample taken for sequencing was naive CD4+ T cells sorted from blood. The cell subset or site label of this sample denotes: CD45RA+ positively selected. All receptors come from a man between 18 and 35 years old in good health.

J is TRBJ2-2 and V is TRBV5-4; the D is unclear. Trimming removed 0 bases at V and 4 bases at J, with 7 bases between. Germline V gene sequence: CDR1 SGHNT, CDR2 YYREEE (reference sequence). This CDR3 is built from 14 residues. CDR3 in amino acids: CASSLELFTGELFF. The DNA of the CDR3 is TGTGCCAGCAGCTTGGAACTCTTCACCGGGGAGCTGTTTTTT. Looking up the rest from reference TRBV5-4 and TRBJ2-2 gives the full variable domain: ETGVTQSPTHLIKTRGQQVTLRCSSQSGHNTVSWYQQALGQGPQFIFQYYREEENGRGNFPPRFSGLQFPNYSSELNVNALELDDSALYLCASSLELFTGELFFGEGSRLTVL.

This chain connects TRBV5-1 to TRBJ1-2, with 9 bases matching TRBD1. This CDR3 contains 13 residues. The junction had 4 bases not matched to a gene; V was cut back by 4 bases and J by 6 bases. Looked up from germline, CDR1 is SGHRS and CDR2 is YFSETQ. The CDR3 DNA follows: TGCGCCAGCAGCGTGGGACAGGGCGATGGCTACACCTTC. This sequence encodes CASSVGQGDGYTF.

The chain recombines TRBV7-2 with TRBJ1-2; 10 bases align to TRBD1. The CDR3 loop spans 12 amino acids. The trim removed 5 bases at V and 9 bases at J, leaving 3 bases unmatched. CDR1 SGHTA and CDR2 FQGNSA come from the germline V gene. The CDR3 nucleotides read TGTGCCAGCAGCCGGACAGGGGGTCGCTACACCTTC. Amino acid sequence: CASSRTGGRYTF.

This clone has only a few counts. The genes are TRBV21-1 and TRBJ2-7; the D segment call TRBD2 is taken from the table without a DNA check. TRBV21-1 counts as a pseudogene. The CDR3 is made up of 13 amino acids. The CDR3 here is CASSKEPQYEQYF. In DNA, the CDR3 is TGTGCCAGCAGCAAAGAGCCCCAATACGAGCAGTACTTC.

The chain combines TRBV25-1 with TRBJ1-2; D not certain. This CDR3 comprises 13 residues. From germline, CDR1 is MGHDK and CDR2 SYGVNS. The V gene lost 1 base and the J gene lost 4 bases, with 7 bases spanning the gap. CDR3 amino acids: CASSESTIYGYTF. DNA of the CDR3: TGTGCCAGCAGTGAATCAACTATCTATGGCTACACCTTC.

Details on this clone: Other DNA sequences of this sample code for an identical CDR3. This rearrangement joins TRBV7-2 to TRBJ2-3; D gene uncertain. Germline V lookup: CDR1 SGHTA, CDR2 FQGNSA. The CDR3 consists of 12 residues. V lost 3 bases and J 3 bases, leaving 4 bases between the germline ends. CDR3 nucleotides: TGTGCCAGCAGCTTGTTAACAGATACGCAGTATTTT. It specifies CASSLLTDTQYF.

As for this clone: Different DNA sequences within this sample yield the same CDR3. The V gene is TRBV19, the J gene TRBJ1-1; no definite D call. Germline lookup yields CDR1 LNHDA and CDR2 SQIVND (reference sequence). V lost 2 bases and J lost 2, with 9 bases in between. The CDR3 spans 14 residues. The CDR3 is CASSILTDNTEAFF. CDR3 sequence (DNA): TGTGCCAGTAGTATACTCACAGATAACACTGAAGCTTTCTTT.

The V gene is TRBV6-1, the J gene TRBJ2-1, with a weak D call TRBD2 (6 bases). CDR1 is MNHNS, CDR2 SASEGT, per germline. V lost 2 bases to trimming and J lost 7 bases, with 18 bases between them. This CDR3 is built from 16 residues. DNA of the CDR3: TGTGCCAGCAGTGAACTTGGGACCCCGCGGGGAAATGAGCAGTTCTTC. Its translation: CASSELGTPRGNEQFF.

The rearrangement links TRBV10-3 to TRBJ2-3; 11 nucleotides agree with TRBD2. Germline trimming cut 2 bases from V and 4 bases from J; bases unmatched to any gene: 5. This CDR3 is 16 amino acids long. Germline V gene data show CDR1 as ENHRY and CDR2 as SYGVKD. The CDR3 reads CAISEVAGGLSDTQYF. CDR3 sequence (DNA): TGTGCCATCAGTGAGGTAGCGGGGGGGCTGTCAGATACGCAGTATTTT.

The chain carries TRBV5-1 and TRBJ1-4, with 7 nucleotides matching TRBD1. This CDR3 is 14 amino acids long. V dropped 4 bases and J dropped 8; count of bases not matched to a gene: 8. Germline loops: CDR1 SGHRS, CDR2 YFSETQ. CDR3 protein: CASSPTGEREKLFF. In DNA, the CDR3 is TGCGCCAGCAGCCCTACAGGGGAACGCGAAAAACTGTTTTTT.

CDR3 residues: CASILRAGGPTDTQYF. DNA of the CDR3: TGTGCCAGCATCCTGCGGGCGGGAGGGCCGACAGATACGCAGTATTTT. The gene calls are TRBV6-6 and TRBJ2-3, with 9 bases lining up with TRBD2. CDR1 is MNHNY, CDR2 SVGAGI, per germline (reference sequence). The CDR3 sequence is 16 residues long. The junction had 11 bases not matched to a gene; V was cut back by 7 bases and J by 3 bases.

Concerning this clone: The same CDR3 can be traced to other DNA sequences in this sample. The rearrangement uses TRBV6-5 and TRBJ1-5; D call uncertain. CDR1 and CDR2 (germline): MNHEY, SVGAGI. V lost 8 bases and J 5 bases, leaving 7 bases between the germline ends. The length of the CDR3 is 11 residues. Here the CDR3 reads CASGRDQPQHF. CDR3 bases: TGTGCCAGCGGGCGAGATCAGCCCCAGCATTTT.

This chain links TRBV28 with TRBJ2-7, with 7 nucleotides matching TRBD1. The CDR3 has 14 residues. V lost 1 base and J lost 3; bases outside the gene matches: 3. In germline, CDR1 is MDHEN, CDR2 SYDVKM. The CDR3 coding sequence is TGTGCCAGCAGTTTATTGACAGGGCTCTACGAGCAGTACTTC. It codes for CASSLLTGLYEQYF.

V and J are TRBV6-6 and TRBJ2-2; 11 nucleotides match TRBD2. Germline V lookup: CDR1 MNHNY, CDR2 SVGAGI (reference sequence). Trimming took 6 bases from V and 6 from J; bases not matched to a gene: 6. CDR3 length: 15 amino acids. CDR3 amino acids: CASRLLAGGPGELFF. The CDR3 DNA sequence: TGTGCCAGCAGACTGCTAGCGGGAGGCCCCGGGGAGCTGTTTTTT.

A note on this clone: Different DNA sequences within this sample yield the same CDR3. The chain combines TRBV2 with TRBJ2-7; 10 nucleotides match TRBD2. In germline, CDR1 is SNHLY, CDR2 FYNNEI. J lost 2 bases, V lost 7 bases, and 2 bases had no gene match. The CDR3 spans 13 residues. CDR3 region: CASKREGPYEQYF. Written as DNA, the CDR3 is TGTGCCAGCAAGCGGGAGGGCCCCTACGAGCAGTACTTC.

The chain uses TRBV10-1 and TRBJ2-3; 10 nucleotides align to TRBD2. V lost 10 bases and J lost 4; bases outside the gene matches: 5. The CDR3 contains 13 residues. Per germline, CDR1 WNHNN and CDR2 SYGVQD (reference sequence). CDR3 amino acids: CATSGSFADTQYF. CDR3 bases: TGCGCCACTAGCGGGAGTTTTGCAGATACGCAGTATTTT.

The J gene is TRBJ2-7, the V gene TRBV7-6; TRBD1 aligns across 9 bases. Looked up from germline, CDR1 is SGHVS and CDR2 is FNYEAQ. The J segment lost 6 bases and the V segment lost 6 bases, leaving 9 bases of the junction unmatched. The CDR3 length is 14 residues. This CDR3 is CASSHPGQGPEQYF. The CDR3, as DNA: TGTGCCAGCAGTCATCCGGGACAGGGTCCCGAGCAGTACTTC. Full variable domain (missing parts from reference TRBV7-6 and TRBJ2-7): GAGVSQSPRYKVTKRGQDVALRCDPISGHVSLYWYRQALGQGPEFLTYFNYEAQQDKSGLPNDRFSAERPEGSISTLTIQRTEQRDSAMYRCASSHPGQGPEQYFGPGTRLTVT.

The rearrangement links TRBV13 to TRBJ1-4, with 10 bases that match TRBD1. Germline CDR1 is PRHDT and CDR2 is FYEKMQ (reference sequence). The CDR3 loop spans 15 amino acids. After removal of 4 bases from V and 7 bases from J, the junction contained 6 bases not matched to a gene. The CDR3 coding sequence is TGTGCCAGCAGCTCCCGGGACAGGGGTCCTGAAAAACTGTTTTTT. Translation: CASSSRDRGPEKLFF.

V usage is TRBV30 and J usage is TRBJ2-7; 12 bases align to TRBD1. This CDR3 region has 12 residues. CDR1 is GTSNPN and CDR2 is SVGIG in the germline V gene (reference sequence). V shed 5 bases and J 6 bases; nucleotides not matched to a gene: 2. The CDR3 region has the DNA TGTGCCTGGGGGACAGGGGGCAGCGAGCAGTACTTC. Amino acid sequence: CAWGTGGSEQYF.

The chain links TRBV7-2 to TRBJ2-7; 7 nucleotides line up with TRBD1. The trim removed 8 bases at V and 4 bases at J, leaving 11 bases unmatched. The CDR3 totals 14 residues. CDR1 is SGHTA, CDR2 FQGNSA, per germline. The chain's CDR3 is CASAPQGGGYEQYF. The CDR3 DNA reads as TGTGCCAGCGCGCCCCAAGGGGGCGGTTACGAGCAGTACTTC.

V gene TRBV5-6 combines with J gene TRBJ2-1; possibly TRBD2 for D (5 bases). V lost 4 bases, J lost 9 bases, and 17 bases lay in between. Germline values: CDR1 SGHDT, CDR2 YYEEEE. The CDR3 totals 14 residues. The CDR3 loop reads CASSPGSMRTEQFF. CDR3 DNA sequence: TGTGCCAGCAGCCCGGGGTCGATGCGGACTGAGCAGTTCTTC.

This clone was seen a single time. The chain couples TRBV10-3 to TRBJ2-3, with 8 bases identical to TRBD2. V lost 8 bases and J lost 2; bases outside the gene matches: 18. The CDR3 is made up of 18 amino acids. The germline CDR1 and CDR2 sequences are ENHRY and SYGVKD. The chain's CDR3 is CAIHTGGLAGNNTDTQYF. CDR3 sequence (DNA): TGTGCCATCCACACCGGGGGCCTAGCGGGCAATAACACAGATACGCAGTATTTT.

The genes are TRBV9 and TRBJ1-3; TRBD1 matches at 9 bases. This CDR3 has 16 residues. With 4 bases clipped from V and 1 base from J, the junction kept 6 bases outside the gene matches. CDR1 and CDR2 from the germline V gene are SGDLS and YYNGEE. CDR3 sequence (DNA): TGTGCCAGCAGCACAGGGACAGGGAGTTCTGGAAACACCATATATTTT. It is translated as CASSTGTGSSGNTIYF.

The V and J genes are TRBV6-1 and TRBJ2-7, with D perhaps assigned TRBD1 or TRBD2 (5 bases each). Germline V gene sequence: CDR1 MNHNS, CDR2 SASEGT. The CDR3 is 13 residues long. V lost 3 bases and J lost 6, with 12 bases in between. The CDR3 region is CASSDQGGGEQYF. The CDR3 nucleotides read TGTGCCAGCAGTGATCAGGGCGGAGGCGAGCAGTACTTC.

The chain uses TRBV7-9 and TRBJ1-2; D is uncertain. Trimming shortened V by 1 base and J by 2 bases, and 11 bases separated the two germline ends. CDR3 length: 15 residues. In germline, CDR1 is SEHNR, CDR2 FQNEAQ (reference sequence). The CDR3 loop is CASSLGSSENYGYTF. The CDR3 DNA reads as TGTGCCAGCAGCTTAGGTTCGTCGGAGAACTATGGCTACACCTTC.

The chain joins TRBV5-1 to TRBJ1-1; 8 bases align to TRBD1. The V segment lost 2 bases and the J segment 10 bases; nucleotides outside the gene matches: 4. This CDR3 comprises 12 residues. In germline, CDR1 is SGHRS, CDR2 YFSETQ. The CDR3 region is CASSFGQGLAFF. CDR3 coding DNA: TGCGCCAGCAGCTTCGGACAGGGTCTAGCTTTCTTT.

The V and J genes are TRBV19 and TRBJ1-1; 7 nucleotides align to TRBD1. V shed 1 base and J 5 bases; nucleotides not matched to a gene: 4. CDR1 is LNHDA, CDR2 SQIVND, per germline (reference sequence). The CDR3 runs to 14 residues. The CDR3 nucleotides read TGTGCCAGTAGTATAGGGTCAGGGGGGACTGAAGCTTTCTTT. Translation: CASSIGSGGTEAFF.